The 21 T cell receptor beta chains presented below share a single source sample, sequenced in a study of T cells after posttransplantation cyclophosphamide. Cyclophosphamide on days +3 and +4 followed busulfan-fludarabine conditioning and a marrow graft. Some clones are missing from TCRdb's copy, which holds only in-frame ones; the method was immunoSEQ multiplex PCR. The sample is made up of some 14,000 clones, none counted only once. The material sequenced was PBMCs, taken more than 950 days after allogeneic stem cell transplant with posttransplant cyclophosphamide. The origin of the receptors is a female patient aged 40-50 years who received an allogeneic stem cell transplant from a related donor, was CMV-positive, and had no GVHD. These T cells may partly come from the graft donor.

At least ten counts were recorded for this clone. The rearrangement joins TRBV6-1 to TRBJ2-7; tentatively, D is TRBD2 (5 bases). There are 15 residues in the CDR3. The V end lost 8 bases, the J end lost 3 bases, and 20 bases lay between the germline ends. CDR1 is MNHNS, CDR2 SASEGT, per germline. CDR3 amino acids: CASYGRSSEGYEQYF. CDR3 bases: TGTGCCAGCTATGGGAGATCCTCCGAGGGCTACGAGCAGTACTTC.

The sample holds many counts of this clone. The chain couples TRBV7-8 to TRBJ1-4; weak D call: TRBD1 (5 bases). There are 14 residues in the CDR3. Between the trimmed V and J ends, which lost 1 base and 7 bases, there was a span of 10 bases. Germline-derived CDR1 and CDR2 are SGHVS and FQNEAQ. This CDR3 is CASSLGGDFEKLFF. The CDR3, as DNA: TGTGCCAGCAGCTTAGGAGGGGACTTTGAAAAACTGTTTTTT.

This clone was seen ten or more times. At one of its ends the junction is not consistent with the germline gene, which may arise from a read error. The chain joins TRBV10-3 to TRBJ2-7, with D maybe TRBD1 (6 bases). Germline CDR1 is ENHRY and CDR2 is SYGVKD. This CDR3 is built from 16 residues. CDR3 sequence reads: CASSEALQGLSYEQYF. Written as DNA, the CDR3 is TGTGCCAGCAGTGAAGCGCTACAGGGATTGTCCTACGAGCAGTACTTC.

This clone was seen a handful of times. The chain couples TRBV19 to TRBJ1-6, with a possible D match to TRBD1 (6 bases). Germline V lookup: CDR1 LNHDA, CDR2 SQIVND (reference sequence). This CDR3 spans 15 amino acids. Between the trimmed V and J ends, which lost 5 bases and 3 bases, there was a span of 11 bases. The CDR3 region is CASSSTGIYNSPLHF. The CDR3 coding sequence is TGTGCCAGTAGTTCAACAGGGATCTATAATTCACCCCTCCACTTT.

CDR3 nucleotide sequence: TGTGCCAGCAGCTTGGGGACAGGGGTTGGGTACGAGCAGTACTTC. It yields the protein CASSLGTGVGYEQYF. The gene calls are TRBV5-4 and TRBJ2-7; TRBD1 matches at 9 bases. Germline V gene sequence: CDR1 SGHNT, CDR2 YYREEE (reference sequence). The ends lost 0 bases at V and 4 bases at J; junction bases unmatched: 5. CDR3 size: 15 residues.

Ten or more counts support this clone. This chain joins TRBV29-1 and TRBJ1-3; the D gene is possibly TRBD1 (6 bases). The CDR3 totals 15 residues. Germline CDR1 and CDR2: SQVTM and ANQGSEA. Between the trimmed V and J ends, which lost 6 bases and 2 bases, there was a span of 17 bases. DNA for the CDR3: TGCAGCGTCCAGATTACAGGGTCCCCTGGAAACACCATATATTTT. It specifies CSVQITGSPGNTIYF. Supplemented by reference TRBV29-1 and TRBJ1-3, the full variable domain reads SAVISQKPSRDICQRGTSLTIQCQVDSQVTMMFWYRQQPGQSLTLIATANQGSEATYESGFVIDKFPISRPNLTFSTLTVSNMSPEDSSIYLCSVQITGSPGNTIYFGEGSWLTVV.

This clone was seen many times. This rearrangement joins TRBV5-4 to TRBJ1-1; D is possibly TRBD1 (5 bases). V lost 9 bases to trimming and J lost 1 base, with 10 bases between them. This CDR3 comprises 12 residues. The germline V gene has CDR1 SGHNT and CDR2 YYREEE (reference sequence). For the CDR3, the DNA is TGTGCCAATCCGACAGAGAACACTGAAGCTTTCTTT. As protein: CANPTENTEAFF.

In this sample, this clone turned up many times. For the CDR3, the DNA is TGTGCCAGCGGGACACTAGCGGGGTTCTCCGGGGAGCTGTTTTTT. Its translation: CASGTLAGFSGELFF. V gene TRBV27 combines with J gene TRBJ2-2; TRBD2 agrees at 10 bases. V was pared by 8 bases and J by 6 bases, with 9 bases of the junction left unmatched. There are 15 residues in the CDR3. Germline V gene sequence: CDR1 MNHEY, CDR2 SMNVEV (reference sequence).

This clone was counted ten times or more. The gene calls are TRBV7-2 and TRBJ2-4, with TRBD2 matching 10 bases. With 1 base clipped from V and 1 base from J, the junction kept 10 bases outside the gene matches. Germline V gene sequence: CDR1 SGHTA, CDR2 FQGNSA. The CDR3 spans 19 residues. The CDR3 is CASSLVLGLAGDAKNIQYF. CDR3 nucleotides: TGTGCCAGCAGCTTAGTACTAGGTCTAGCGGGGGACGCCAAAAACATTCAGTACTTC.

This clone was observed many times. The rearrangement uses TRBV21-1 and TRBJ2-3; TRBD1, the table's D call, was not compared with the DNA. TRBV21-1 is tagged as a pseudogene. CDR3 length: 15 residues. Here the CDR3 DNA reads TGTGCCAGCAGCATCGGGACACCCAGCACAGATACGCAGTATTTT. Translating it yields CASSIGTPSTDTQYF.

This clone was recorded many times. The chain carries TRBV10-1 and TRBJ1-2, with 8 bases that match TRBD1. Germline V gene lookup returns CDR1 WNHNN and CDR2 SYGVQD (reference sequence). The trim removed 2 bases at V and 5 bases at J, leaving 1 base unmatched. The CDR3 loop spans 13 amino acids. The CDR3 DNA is TGCGCCAGCAGTGAGGGGACAGGTTATGGCTACACCTTC. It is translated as CASSEGTGYGYTF.

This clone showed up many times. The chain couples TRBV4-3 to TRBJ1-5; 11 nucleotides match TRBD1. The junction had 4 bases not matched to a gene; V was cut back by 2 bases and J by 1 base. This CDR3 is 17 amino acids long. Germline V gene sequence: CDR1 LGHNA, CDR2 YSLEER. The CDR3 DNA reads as TGCGCCAGCAGCCAACTGGACAGGGGGCTGAGCAATCAGCCCCAGCATTTT. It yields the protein CASSQLDRGLSNQPQHF.

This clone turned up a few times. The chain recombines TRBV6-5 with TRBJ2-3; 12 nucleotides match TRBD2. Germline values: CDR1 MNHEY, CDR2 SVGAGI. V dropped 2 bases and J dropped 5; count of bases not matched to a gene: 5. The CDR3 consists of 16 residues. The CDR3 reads CASSYGLAGRRDTQYF. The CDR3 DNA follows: TGTGCCAGCAGTTACGGACTAGCGGGGCGTAGAGATACGCAGTATTTT.

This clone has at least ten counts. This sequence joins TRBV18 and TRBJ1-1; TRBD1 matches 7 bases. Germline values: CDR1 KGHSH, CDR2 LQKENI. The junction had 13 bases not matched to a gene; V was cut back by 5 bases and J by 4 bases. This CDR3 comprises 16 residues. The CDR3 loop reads CASSSLPSQGGTEAFF. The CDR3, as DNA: TGTGCCAGCTCATCTCTCCCCTCTCAGGGGGGCACTGAAGCTTTCTTT.

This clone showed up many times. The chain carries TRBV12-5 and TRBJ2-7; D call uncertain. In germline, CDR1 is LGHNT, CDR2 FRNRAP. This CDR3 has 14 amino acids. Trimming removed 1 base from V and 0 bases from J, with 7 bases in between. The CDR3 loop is CASGLDSSSYEQYF. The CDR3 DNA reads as TGTGCTAGTGGTTTGGACAGTAGCTCCTACGAGCAGTACTTC.

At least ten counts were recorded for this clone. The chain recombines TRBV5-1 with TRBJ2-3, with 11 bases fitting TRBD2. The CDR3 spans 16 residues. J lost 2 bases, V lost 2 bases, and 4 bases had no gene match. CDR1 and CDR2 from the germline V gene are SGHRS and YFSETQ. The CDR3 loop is CASSFTSGGYTDTQYF. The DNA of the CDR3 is TGCGCCAGCAGCTTTACTAGCGGGGGTTACACAGATACGCAGTATTTT. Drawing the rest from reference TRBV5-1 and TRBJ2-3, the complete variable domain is KAGVTQTPRYLIKTRGQQVTLSCSPISGHRSVSWYQQTPGQGLQFLFEYFSETQRNKGNFPGRFSGRQFSNSRSEMNVSTLELGDSALYLCASSFTSGGYTDTQYFGPGTRLTVL.

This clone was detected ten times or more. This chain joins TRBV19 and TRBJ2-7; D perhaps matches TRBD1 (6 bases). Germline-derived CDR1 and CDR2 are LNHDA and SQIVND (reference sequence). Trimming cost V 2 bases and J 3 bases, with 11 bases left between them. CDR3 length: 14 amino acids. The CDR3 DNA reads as TGTGCCAGTAGTATAAGCCAGGACAGCTACGAGCAGTACTTC. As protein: CASSISQDSYEQYF.

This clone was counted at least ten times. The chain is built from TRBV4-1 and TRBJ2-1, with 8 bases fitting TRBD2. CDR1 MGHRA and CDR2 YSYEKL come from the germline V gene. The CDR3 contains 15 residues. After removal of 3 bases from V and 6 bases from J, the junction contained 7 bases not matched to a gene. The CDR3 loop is CASSQRLAMGNEQFF. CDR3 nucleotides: TGCGCCAGCAGCCAGAGACTAGCGATGGGCAATGAGCAGTTCTTC.

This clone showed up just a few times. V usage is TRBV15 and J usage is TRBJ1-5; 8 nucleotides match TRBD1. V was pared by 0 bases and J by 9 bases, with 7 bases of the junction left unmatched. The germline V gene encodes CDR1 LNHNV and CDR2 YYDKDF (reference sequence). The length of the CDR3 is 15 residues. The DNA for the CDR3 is TGTGCCACCAGCAGAGACCCTCAGGGGGCCCTGCCCCAGCATTTT. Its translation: CATSRDPQGALPQHF.

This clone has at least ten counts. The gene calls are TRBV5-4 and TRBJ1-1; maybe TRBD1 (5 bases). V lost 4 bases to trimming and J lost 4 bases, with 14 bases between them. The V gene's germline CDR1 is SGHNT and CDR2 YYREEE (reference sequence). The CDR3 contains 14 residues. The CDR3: CASSRRVLGTEAFF. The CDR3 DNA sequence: TGTGCCAGCAGCCGCAGGGTCTTGGGCACTGAAGCTTTCTTT.

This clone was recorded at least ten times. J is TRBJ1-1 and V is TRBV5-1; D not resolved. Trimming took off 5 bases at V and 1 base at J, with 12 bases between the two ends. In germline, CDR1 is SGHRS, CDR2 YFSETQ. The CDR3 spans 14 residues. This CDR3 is CASRVAAANTEAFF. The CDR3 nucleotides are TGCGCCAGCAGGGTCGCGGCAGCGAACACTGAAGCTTTCTTT.